These 27 T cell receptor beta chains came from one sample sequenced in a study of blood T cell repertoires in COVID-19. The method was immunoSEQ multiplex PCR; TCRdb's version includes in-frame clones alone and lacks a portion of them. The sample lists about 400,000 clones, around 87% occurring once. Material: peripheral blood. These receptors were collected from a human donor in a cohort sampled during active COVID-19.

The J gene is TRBJ1-1, the V gene TRBV18, with D unresolved. CDR3 length: 13 amino acids. The germline gives CDR1 KGHSH, CDR2 LQKENI. V lost 3 bases and J 3 bases, leaving 8 bases between the germline ends. CDR3 bases: TGTGCCAGCTCACCGAACGGGGACACTGAAGCTTTCTTT. It yields the protein CASSPNGDTEAFF.

The rearrangement joins TRBV19 to TRBJ1-4; no definite D call. CDR1 is LNHDA and CDR2 is SQIVND in the germline V gene (reference sequence). Trimming removed 1 base at V and 8 bases at J, with 11 bases between. The CDR3 sequence is 14 residues long. CDR3 protein: CASSIVLEAEKLFF. CDR3 DNA: TGTGCCAGTAGTATAGTACTGGAGGCGGAAAAACTGTTTTTT.

The count of this clone is one. Here the CDR3 reads CASSVAVFSGVTGELFF. CDR3 nucleotides: TGTGCCAGCAGCGTAGCAGTTTTCTCAGGGGTGACCGGGGAGCTGTTTTTT. The chain has TRBV9 and TRBJ2-2; tentatively, D is TRBD1 (6 bases). Germline CDR1 SGDLS, CDR2 YYNGEE. The CDR3 is 17 amino acids. V was pared by 0 bases and J by 5 bases, with 17 bases between.

J is TRBJ2-5 and V is TRBV19, with a weak D call TRBD2 (5 bases). V was clipped by 9 bases and J by 5 bases, with 28 bases between them. Germline V gene lookup returns CDR1 LNHDA and CDR2 SQIVND (reference sequence). CDR3 size: 17 residues. CDR3 protein: CASSGGRRDGVRETQYF. CDR3 sequence (DNA): TGTGCCAGCAGTGGCGGGCGAAGAGACGGGGTGAGGGAGACCCAGTACTTC.

This rearrangement joins TRBV3-1 (or the pseudogene TRBV3-2) to TRBJ2-2, with a tentative D call TRBD2 (5 bases). The CDR3 spans 17 residues. Germline CDR1 reads LGHDT; CDR2 reads YNNKEL (reference sequence). V lost 4 bases and J 1 base, leaving 16 bases between the germline ends. The CDR3 bases are TGTGCCAGCAGCCCACCCACTAGTTTCTGGAACACCGGGGAGCTGTTTTTT. Translated, it gives CASSPPTSFWNTGELFF.

The chain recombines TRBV5-6 with TRBJ2-1; 7 nucleotides agree with TRBD2. Germline CDR1 reads SGHDT; CDR2 reads YYEEEE. There are 12 residues in the CDR3. V lost 0 bases, J lost 10 bases, and 1 base stayed unmatched. The CDR3 is CASSLAGGEQFF. CDR3 in DNA: TGTGCCAGCAGCTTGGCCGGGGGGGAGCAGTTCTTC.

Only one count was recorded for this clone. The rearrangement joins TRBV13 to TRBJ2-5; tentative D call: TRBD2 (7 bases). The germline V gene encodes CDR1 PRHDT and CDR2 FYEKMQ (reference sequence). V was clipped by 3 bases and J by 3 bases, with 11 bases between them. The CDR3 covers 14 residues. The DNA for the CDR3 is TGTGCCAGCAGCTTCTGGGGGGGCGAAGAGACCCAGTACTTC. Protein product: CASSFWGGEETQYF.

The V gene is TRBV28, the J gene TRBJ1-4; tentatively, D is TRBD1 (5 bases). There are 15 residues in the CDR3. V was pared by 5 bases and J by 8 bases, with 18 bases between. Per germline, CDR1 MDHEN and CDR2 SYDVKM. DNA of the CDR3: TGTGCCAGCAGTCGGGCAAGGGGTCTCTGGGAAAAACTGTTTTTT. Its protein is CASSRARGLWEKLFF.

The chain couples TRBV7-2 to TRBJ2-1; TRBD1 matches 9 bases. The CDR3 has 15 amino acids. V lost 3 bases and J lost 7; bases outside the gene matches: 7. Germline-derived CDR1 and CDR2 are SGHTA and FQGNSA. The CDR3 here is CASSFGQGPLNEQFF. The CDR3 DNA reads as TGTGCCAGCAGCTTCGGACAGGGGCCCTTGAATGAGCAGTTCTTC.

V and J are TRBV29-1 and TRBJ1-2; possibly TRBD1 for D (5 bases). The CDR3 runs 14 residues. In germline, CDR1 is SQVTM, CDR2 ANQGSEA. V was cut by 5 bases and J by 0 bases, with 13 bases left in between. This CDR3 is CSVSPLTANYGYTF. The DNA for the CDR3 is TGCAGCGTTTCTCCTCTGACAGCTAACTATGGCTACACCTTC. Complete variable domain (other parts from reference TRBV29-1 and TRBJ1-2): SAVISQKPSRDICQRGTSLTIQCQVDSQVTMMFWYRQQPGQSLTLIATANQGSEATYESGFVIDKFPISRPNLTFSTLTVSNMSPEDSSIYLCSVSPLTANYGYTFGSGTRLTVV.

The chain carries TRBV7-8 and TRBJ2-7; a weak D match, TRBD2 (6 bases). From germline, CDR1 is SGHVS and CDR2 FQNEAQ. The CDR3 loop spans 14 amino acids. V lost 4 bases and J lost 3, with 13 bases in between. CDR3 sequence: CASSSGGPGYEQYF. The CDR3 bases are TGTGCCAGCAGCTCCGGGGGTCCGGGCTACGAGCAGTACTTC.

The sample holds many counts of this clone. V is TRBV25-1 and J is TRBJ1-1, with 11 bases aligning to TRBD1. CDR1 is MGHDK and CDR2 is SYGVNS in the germline V gene. This CDR3 region has 15 residues. V lost 5 bases, J lost 6 bases, and 8 bases stayed unmatched. The CDR3 nucleotides read TGTGCCAGCAGTCCAAGGACAGGGGGCACAGCTGAAGCTTTCTTT. Its translation: CASSPRTGGTAEAFF.

The chain combines TRBV30 with TRBJ1-3; D gene unclear. V lost 0 bases, J lost 1 base, and 7 bases lay in between. Germline CDR1 GTSNPN, CDR2 SVGIG (reference sequence). The CDR3 totals 14 residues. The CDR3 coding sequence is TGTGCCTGGAGTGTATGGAGATCTGGAAACACCATATATTTT. Protein product: CAWSVWRSGNTIYF.

Concerning this clone itself: Other DNA sequences in the sample encode the same CDR3. This chain connects TRBV6-4 to TRBJ2-6; weak D call: TRBD2 (6 bases). Germline-derived CDR1 and CDR2 are MRHNA and SNTAGT. The CDR3 runs to 16 residues. The V end was cut by 0 bases, the J end by 1 base, with 7 bases between. The CDR3 DNA reads as TGTGCCAGCAGTGACTCGGCGGGGTCTGGGGCCAACGTCCTGACTTTC. Encoded protein: CASSDSAGSGANVLTF.

This chain links TRBV18 with TRBJ1-2, with 9 bases identical to TRBD1. The junction had 6 bases not matched to a gene; V was cut back by 2 bases and J by 5 bases. The CDR3 runs 15 residues. The germline CDR1 and CDR2 sequences are KGHSH and LQKENI. The CDR3 loop is CASSPRGQGWYGYTF. Written as DNA, the CDR3 is TGTGCCAGCTCACCAAGAGGACAGGGGTGGTATGGCTACACCTTC.

The rearrangement joins TRBV14 to TRBJ2-2, with D tentatively TRBD1 (5 bases). The germline gives CDR1 SGHDN, CDR2 FVKESK. V lost 4 bases to trimming and J lost 1 base, with 7 bases between them. This CDR3 is 14 amino acids long. The CDR3 sequence is CASSRQGNTGELFF. In DNA form, the CDR3 reads TGTGCCAGCAGCCGCCAGGGGAACACCGGGGAGCTGTTTTTT.

This chain's CDR3 is CASSQETGQGNFPGYTF. CDR3 nucleotides: TGCGCCAGCAGCCAAGAGACGGGACAGGGAAATTTCCCTGGCTACACCTTC. The chain carries TRBV4-1 and TRBJ1-2, with 9 bases that match TRBD1. This CDR3 has 17 residues. Trimming removed 0 bases from V and 7 bases from J; junction bases left unmatched: 12. Germline values: CDR1 MGHRA, CDR2 YSYEKL.

There are a few counts of this clone. The chain employs TRBV7-3 and TRBJ2-3; 9 positions agree with TRBD2. With 4 bases clipped from V and 3 bases from J, the junction kept 8 bases outside the gene matches. Germline CDR1 SGHTA, CDR2 FQGTGA. The CDR3 covers 16 residues. The CDR3 region has the DNA TGTGCCAGCAGCTCGACTAGCGGTTCCGGGACAGATACGCAGTATTTT. It is translated as CASSSTSGSGTDTQYF.

The V and J genes are TRBV11-2 and TRBJ2-6, with TRBD1 as a possible D gene (6 bases). CDR3 size: 16 residues. Germline V lookup: CDR1 SGHAT, CDR2 FQNNGV. V gave up 3 bases and J gave up 4 bases, with 13 bases separating them. CDR3 sequence: CASSFRRGPGANVLTF. CDR3 sequence (DNA): TGTGCCAGCAGCTTCCGCAGGGGACCGGGGGCCAACGTCCTGACTTTC.

V gene TRBV6-5 combines with J gene TRBJ1-6, with a weak D call TRBD1 (6 bases). Per germline, CDR1 MNHEY and CDR2 SVGAGI. The CDR3 runs to 15 residues. V shed 6 bases and J shed 5 bases, with 14 bases lying between them. The CDR3 sequence: CASSIDRSHNSPLHF. The CDR3 nucleotides are TGTGCCAGCAGCATTGACAGGAGTCATAATTCACCCCTCCACTTT.

The rearrangement links TRBV7-4 to TRBJ1-4; D is unresolved. Germline V gene sequence: CDR1 SGHVT, CDR2 SQSDAQ. This CDR3 has 14 residues. V lost 7 bases and J 6 bases, leaving 15 bases between the germline ends. The CDR3 nucleotides read TGTGCCAGCATAAGCGGCAGCGGAGATGAAAAACTGTTTTTT. It is translated as CASISGSGDEKLFF.

This chain joins TRBV30 and TRBJ1-1, with D perhaps TRBD1 (5 bases). With 6 bases removed from V and 1 base from J, the gap between germline ends came to 15 bases. CDR1 and CDR2 (germline): GTSNPN, SVGIG (reference sequence). This CDR3 contains 14 residues. The CDR3 here is CACHKTARNTEAFF. As DNA, the CDR3 is TGTGCCTGTCACAAGACAGCTCGGAACACTGAAGCTTTCTTT. Variable domain in full (rest from reference TRBV30 and TRBJ1-1): SQTIHQWPATLVQPVGSPLSLECTVEGTSNPNLYWYRQAAGRGLQLLFYSVGIGQISSEVPQNLSASRPQDRQFILSSKKLLLSDSGFYLCACHKTARNTEAFFGQGTRLTVV.

The chain recombines TRBV19 with TRBJ2-3; TRBD2 aligns across 10 bases. The germline V gene encodes CDR1 LNHDA and CDR2 SQIVND (reference sequence). The length of the CDR3 is 15 residues. The V segment lost 5 bases and the J segment 1 base; nucleotides outside the gene matches: 3. CDR3 region: CASSPLAGGTDTQYF. CDR3 in DNA: TGTGCCAGTAGTCCTCTAGCGGGAGGCACAGATACGCAGTATTTT.

The genes are TRBV10-3 and TRBJ1-1, with 10 positions matching TRBD1. Germline CDR1 reads ENHRY; CDR2 reads SYGVKD. The length of the CDR3 is 16 residues. The J segment lost 3 bases and the V segment lost 2 bases, leaving 6 bases of the junction unmatched. The CDR3 sequence: CAISEEDRGPDTEAFF. CDR3 in DNA: TGTGCCATCAGTGAGGAAGACAGGGGGCCCGACACTGAAGCTTTCTTT.

This clone was counted between two and nine times. The chain links TRBV7-7 to TRBJ2-2; 7 nucleotides agree with TRBD1. This CDR3 has 14 amino acids. Trimming took 5 bases from V and 6 from J; bases not matched to a gene: 6. Germline V gene sequence: CDR1 SSHAT, CDR2 FNYEAQ (reference sequence). The CDR3 DNA sequence: TGTGCCAGCAGCCCGGGCGGACAGGCCGGGGAGCTGTTTTTT. It yields the protein CASSPGGQAGELFF.

V and J are TRBV2 and TRBJ2-3; D ambiguous. The germline V and J ends were trimmed by 7 bases and 5 bases, with 7 bases remaining between them. The germline V gene has CDR1 SNHLY and CDR2 FYNNEI. The length of the CDR3 is 11 residues. The CDR3 loop reads CASKLQDTQYF. The CDR3 bases are TGTGCCAGCAAACTCCAAGATACGCAGTATTTT.

The chain uses TRBV30 and TRBJ1-5; D perhaps matches TRBD1 (6 bases). Per germline, CDR1 GTSNPN and CDR2 SVGIG (reference sequence). Trimming removed 8 bases at V and 7 bases at J, with 18 bases between. CDR3 length: 13 residues. CDR3 DNA: TGTGCCGGAGGAGAGACAGGTGTGCAGCCCCAGCATTTT. Translating gives CAGGETGVQPQHF.